Listed below are T cell receptor beta chains from one sample, sequenced in a study of PD-L1 blockade in urothelial cancer. Profiled with immunoSEQ multiplex PCR; TCRdb holds only in-frame clones, not every one. Of 71,000 or so clones listed, around nine tenths are singletons. The material sequenced was PBMCs, taken around atezolizumab (anti-PD-L1) treatment. The receptors come from a man aged 55 to 70 with urothelial cancer. The CDR3 runs from the conserved cysteine through the conserved F or W. Each record gives: CDR3 protein, CDR3 DNA, J gene, D gene, V gene, clone size. A D gene is named only where the DNA matches it firmly. Expanded clones get a size class; other rows say once, few or many, or leave the size out.

cdr3_aa: CASSLQGTLPDTQYF; cdr3_nt: TGTGCCAGCAGTTTGCAGGGGACCCTCCCAGATACGCAGTATTTT; j_call: TRBJ2-3; d_call: NA; v_call: TRBV6-5; clone_size: NA
cdr3_aa: CASSPGTGAAQKTFF; cdr3_nt: TGTGCCAGCAGCCCTGGGACAGGGGCCGCCCAGAAGACTTTCTTT; j_call: TRBJ1-1; d_call: TRBD1; v_call: TRBV5-6; clone_size: NA
cdr3_aa: CATSRFGVGGAYGYTF; cdr3_nt: TGTGCCACCAGCAGGTTTGGGGTCGGGGGGGCATATGGCTACACCTTC; j_call: TRBJ1-2; d_call: NA; v_call: TRBV15; clone_size: few
cdr3_aa: CASTPDTGGSGANVLTF; cdr3_nt: TGCGCCAGCACCCCCGACACAGGGGGGTCTGGGGCCAACGTCCTGACTTTC; j_call: TRBJ2-6; d_call: TRBD1; v_call: TRBV5-1; clone_size: NA
cdr3_aa: CARVSAFF; cdr3_nt: TGTGCCAGAGTTAGTGCTTTCTTT; j_call: TRBJ1-1; d_call: NA; v_call: TRBV6-5; clone_size: NA
cdr3_aa: CASSRVGGQAKNIQYF; cdr3_nt: TGCGCCAGCAGCCGTGTTGGGGGACAAGCCAAAAACATTCAGTACTTC; j_call: TRBJ2-4; d_call: NA; v_call: TRBV4-1; clone_size: NA
cdr3_aa: CASTRRGGEETQYF; cdr3_nt: TGCGCCAGCACCCGGAGGGGAGGGGAAGAGACCCAGTACTTC; j_call: TRBJ2-5; d_call: TRBD2; v_call: TRBV5-1; clone_size: NA
cdr3_aa: CASNLVSSYNSPLHF; cdr3_nt: TGTGCCAGCAACCTGGTGAGCTCCTATAATTCACCCCTCCACTTT; j_call: TRBJ1-6; d_call: NA; v_call: TRBV2; clone_size: once
cdr3_aa: CSVEIRANTGELFF; cdr3_nt: TGCAGCGTTGAAATCAGGGCGAATACCGGGGAGCTGTTTTTT; j_call: TRBJ2-2; d_call: NA; v_call: TRBV29-1; clone_size: NA
cdr3_aa: CSVDGALNGYTF; cdr3_nt: TGCAGCGTTGATGGGGCCTTAAATGGCTACACCTTC; j_call: TRBJ1-2; d_call: NA; v_call: TRBV29-1; clone_size: NA
cdr3_aa: CASSPWGQVNTEAFF; cdr3_nt: TGTGCCAGCAGCCCATGGGGACAGGTGAACACTGAAGCTTTCTTT; j_call: TRBJ1-1; d_call: TRBD1; v_call: TRBV9; clone_size: NA
cdr3_aa: CASSQRGGGYEQYF; cdr3_nt: TGTGCCAGCAGTCAGCGGGGGGGCGGGTACGAGCAGTACTTC; j_call: TRBJ2-7; d_call: TRBD2; v_call: TRBV6-5; clone_size: once
cdr3_aa: CASSLGTSGNNEQFF; cdr3_nt: TGTGCCAGCAGCCTCGGGACTAGCGGGAACAATGAGCAGTTCTTC; j_call: TRBJ2-1; d_call: TRBD2; v_call: TRBV4-2; clone_size: NA
cdr3_aa: CSVARGSRTNNEQFF; cdr3_nt: TGCAGCGTTGCTAGGGGCAGCCGAACCAACAATGAGCAGTTCTTC; j_call: TRBJ2-1; d_call: NA; v_call: TRBV29-1; clone_size: NA
cdr3_aa: CASSTTTSGGTNNEQFF; cdr3_nt: TGTGCCAGTAGTACCACAACTAGCGGGGGGACGAACAATGAGCAGTTCTTC; j_call: TRBJ2-1; d_call: TRBD2; v_call: TRBV19; clone_size: NA
cdr3_aa: CAIQTGLNTDTQYF; cdr3_nt: TGTGCCATCCAAACGGGACTCAACACAGATACGCAGTATTTT; j_call: TRBJ2-3; d_call: NA; v_call: TRBV6-1; clone_size: NA
cdr3_aa: CASSQRRGEGGNEQFF; cdr3_nt: TGCGCCAGCAGCCAGAGGAGGGGAGAGGGAGGTAATGAGCAGTTCTTC; j_call: TRBJ2-1; d_call: NA; v_call: TRBV4-3; clone_size: NA
cdr3_aa: CASSYSTGGEKLFF; cdr3_nt: TGTGCCAGCAGTTACTCGACAGGGGGTGAAAAACTGTTTTTT; j_call: TRBJ1-4; d_call: TRBD1; v_call: TRBV6-5; clone_size: NA
cdr3_aa: CASSESPGSGGYTF; cdr3_nt: TGCGCCAGCAGTGAGTCACCGGGGTCGGGTGGCTACACCTTC; j_call: TRBJ1-2; d_call: NA; v_call: TRBV10-1; clone_size: NA
cdr3_aa: CASKLAGGPYEQYF; cdr3_nt: TGTGCCAGCAAACTAGCGGGAGGCCCCTACGAGCAGTACTTC; j_call: TRBJ2-7; d_call: TRBD2; v_call: TRBV6-5; clone_size: NA